Listed below are T cell receptor beta chains from one sample, sequenced in a study of blood T cell repertoires in COVID-19. The data were produced by immunoSEQ multiplex PCR, yet TCRdb's version contains in-frame clones alone and is incomplete. The profile shows 75,000 to 95,000 clones, approximately 90% of them singletons. The sequenced sample consisted of peripheral blood. The receptor source for this set is a woman aged 60-75 years with COVID-19, enrolled during active disease. Both conserved end residues are part of each CDR3. The order of the fields is CDR3 DNA, CDR3 protein, D gene, J gene, V gene, clone size. D genes are given only for firm matches. Size tells how often a clone was seen (once, few, many) or the class of an expanded clone, and some rows leave it out.

CDR3 DNA: TGCGCCAGCAGCCTACAGGGGGCAGGGACTGAAGCTTTCTTT
CDR3 protein: CASSLQGAGTEAFF
D gene: TRBD1
J gene: TRBJ1-1
V gene: TRBV5-1
clone size: NA

CDR3 DNA: TGCAGCGTTGCCCAGGGGGCTAACACCGGGGAGCTGTTTTTT
CDR3 protein: CSVAQGANTGELFF
D gene: TRBD1
J gene: TRBJ2-2
V gene: TRBV29-1
clone size: NA

CDR3 DNA: TGTGCCAGCAGCCAAGGACACCGCCCCTACGAGCAGTACTTC
CDR3 protein: CASSQGHRPYEQYF
D gene: NA
J gene: TRBJ2-7
V gene: TRBV14
clone size: NA

CDR3 DNA: TGTGCCAGCAGCCAGGGCGTGGGGGGTACCTATGGCTACACCTTC
CDR3 protein: CASSQGVGGTYGYTF
D gene: NA
J gene: TRBJ1-2
V gene: TRBV5-4
clone size: NA

CDR3 DNA: TGTGCCACCAGTGGAGAGTCCCAAGAGACCCAGTACTTC
CDR3 protein: CATSGESQETQYF
D gene: NA
J gene: TRBJ2-5
V gene: TRBV24-1
clone size: NA

CDR3 DNA: TGTGCCAGCAGCTTGTTCCCACAAGAGACCCAGTACTTC
CDR3 protein: CASSLFPQETQYF
D gene: NA
J gene: TRBJ2-5
V gene: TRBV7-6
clone size: NA

CDR3 DNA: TGTGCCAGCAGCGCGACACAGGGATTCCAAGAGACCCAGTACTTC
CDR3 protein: CASSATQGFQETQYF
D gene: NA
J gene: TRBJ2-5
V gene: TRBV7-9
clone size: NA

CDR3 DNA: TGCAGCGTTTCTGGACAGGCCTACGAGCAGTACTTC
CDR3 protein: CSVSGQAYEQYF
D gene: TRBD1
J gene: TRBJ2-7
V gene: TRBV29-1
clone size: NA

CDR3 DNA: TGTGCCTACTTCCCAGGGGAGGGCTTTAATGAAAAACTGTTTTTT
CDR3 protein: CAYFPGEGFNEKLFF
D gene: NA
J gene: TRBJ1-4
V gene: TRBV30
clone size: NA

CDR3 DNA: TGTGCCAGCAGCCCCCGTGTGTCCGGGACATTATCACCCCTCCACTTT
CDR3 protein: CASSPRVSGTLSPLHF
D gene: NA
J gene: TRBJ1-6
V gene: TRBV4-2
clone size: NA

CDR3 DNA: TGTGCCATCAGTGACAGTCTTGGGCTCGGCTACACCTTC
CDR3 protein: CAISDSLGLGYTF
D gene: NA
J gene: TRBJ1-2
V gene: TRBV10-3
clone size: NA

CDR3 DNA: TGTGCCAGCAGCTTAGGAGCGGGGGGCTTTATATACAATGAGCAGTTCTTC
CDR3 protein: CASSLGAGGFIYNEQFF
D gene: TRBD2
J gene: TRBJ2-1
V gene: TRBV7-2
clone size: NA

CDR3 DNA: TGTGCCAGCAGTCCAGGGGGCCCCACTGAAGCTTTCTTT
CDR3 protein: CASSPGGPTEAFF
D gene: TRBD1
J gene: TRBJ1-1
V gene: TRBV12-3/TRBV12-4
clone size: NA

CDR3 DNA: TGCGCCAGCAGCCAAGGGCTTAGCGGGGTTGCCGAGCAGTACTTC
CDR3 protein: CASSQGLSGVAEQYF
D gene: TRBD2
J gene: TRBJ2-7
V gene: TRBV4-1
clone size: few

CDR3 DNA: TGTGCCATCAGTGTGACAGGGAACGAAAAACTGTTTTTT
CDR3 protein: CAISVTGNEKLFF
D gene: TRBD1
J gene: TRBJ1-4
V gene: TRBV10-3
clone size: NA

CDR3 DNA: TGTGCCAGCAGCTCCACACCGACAGGGTCGGCGGCGCAGTTCTTC
CDR3 protein: CASSSTPTGSAAQFF
D gene: TRBD1
J gene: TRBJ2-1
V gene: TRBV5-6
clone size: NA

CDR3 DNA: TGTGCCAGCAGTCGGTATTACAATGAGCAGTTCTTC
CDR3 protein: CASSRYYNEQFF
D gene: NA
J gene: TRBJ2-1
V gene: TRBV12-3/TRBV12-4
clone size: NA

CDR3 DNA: TGTGCCAGCAGTCAGGGCGGTAGCAATCAGCCCCAGCATTTT
CDR3 protein: CASSQGGSNQPQHF
D gene: NA
J gene: TRBJ1-5
V gene: TRBV28
clone size: NA

CDR3 DNA: TGTGCCAGCAGGGGGACAGGTGGAAACACCATATATTTT
CDR3 protein: CASRGTGGNTIYF
D gene: TRBD1
J gene: TRBJ1-3
V gene: TRBV6-5
clone size: NA

CDR3 DNA: TGTGCCAGCAGTGCTTCCTACGAGCAGTACTTC
CDR3 protein: CASSASYEQYF
D gene: NA
J gene: TRBJ2-7
V gene: TRBV25-1
clone size: once

CDR3 DNA: TGTGCCAGCAGCGTAGACGGTACCAATCAGCCCCAGCATTTT
CDR3 protein: CASSVDGTNQPQHF
D gene: NA
J gene: TRBJ1-5
V gene: TRBV9
clone size: NA

CDR3 DNA: TGCGCCAGCAGCAGAGATGAGGGGGCCAATACTGAAGCTTTCTTT
CDR3 protein: CASSRDEGANTEAFF
D gene: TRBD1
J gene: TRBJ1-1
V gene: TRBV10-2
clone size: NA

CDR3 DNA: TGTGCCACCCGGGCAGGAGGACTAGCGGGGGACTCCTACGAGCAGTACTTC
CDR3 protein: CATRAGGLAGDSYEQYF
D gene: TRBD2
J gene: TRBJ2-7
V gene: TRBV19
clone size: few

CDR3 DNA: TGCAGTGCTAGTCCAGGGGGCTATTATGGCTACACCTTC
CDR3 protein: CSASPGGYYGYTF
D gene: TRBD1
J gene: TRBJ1-2
V gene: TRBV20-1
clone size: once

CDR3 DNA: TGTGCCAGCAGCCCACAGCGGGGAGGCGAGACCCAGTACTTC
CDR3 protein: CASSPQRGGETQYF
D gene: TRBD2
J gene: TRBJ2-5
V gene: TRBV5-4
clone size: NA

CDR3 DNA: TGTGCCAGCAACCGACTGGGGACAGCTCAAGAGACCCAGTACTTC
CDR3 protein: CASNRLGTAQETQYF
D gene: TRBD1
J gene: TRBJ2-5
V gene: TRBV5-6
clone size: NA

CDR3 DNA: TGTGCCATCAGACTAGAGGAGGGGCCAGATACGCAGTATTTT
CDR3 protein: CAIRLEEGPDTQYF
D gene: NA
J gene: TRBJ2-3
V gene: TRBV10-3
clone size: NA

CDR3 DNA: TGCGCCAGCAGCGGTGTGAGGGCGGGCGAGACCCAGTACTTC
CDR3 protein: CASSGVRAGETQYF
D gene: NA
J gene: TRBJ2-5
V gene: TRBV5-1
clone size: NA

CDR3 DNA: TGTGCCAGCAGTGCAGGGTCGGGCACCGGGGAGCTGTTTTTT
CDR3 protein: CASSAGSGTGELFF
D gene: NA
J gene: TRBJ2-2
V gene: TRBV6-1
clone size: NA

CDR3 DNA: TGCAGCGTTGACCGGACTAGCGGGGGTGTCGGTGAGCAGTTCTTC
CDR3 protein: CSVDRTSGGVGEQFF
D gene: TRBD2
J gene: TRBJ2-1
V gene: TRBV29-1
clone size: once

CDR3 DNA: TGTGCCAGCAGCTTCCTAGCGGGGTCGGCAGAGACCCAGTACTTC
CDR3 protein: CASSFLAGSAETQYF
D gene: TRBD2
J gene: TRBJ2-5
V gene: TRBV3-1/TRBV3-2
clone size: many

CDR3 DNA: TGTGCCAGCAGTGCTAGGGGGCGCACCTACAATGAGCAGTTCTTC
CDR3 protein: CASSARGRTYNEQFF
D gene: TRBD1
J gene: TRBJ2-1
V gene: TRBV2
clone size: NA

CDR3 DNA: TGCGCCAGCAGCCTGGACTCGGGGGGCTCTGGAAACACCATATATTTT
CDR3 protein: CASSLDSGGSGNTIYF
D gene: NA
J gene: TRBJ1-3
V gene: TRBV5-1
clone size: NA

CDR3 DNA: TGTGCCAGCAGTTTAGGAGACGGGGAGCTGTTTTTT
CDR3 protein: CASSLGDGELFF
D gene: NA
J gene: TRBJ2-2
V gene: TRBV28
clone size: NA

CDR3 DNA: TGTGCCAGCAGCTGGCGACAGGGGTTGTCGAATGGCTACACCTTC
CDR3 protein: CASSWRQGLSNGYTF
D gene: TRBD1
J gene: TRBJ1-2
V gene: TRBV13
clone size: NA

CDR3 DNA: TGTGCCAGCAGTTTACAGGGGAACACTGAAGCTTTCTTT
CDR3 protein: CASSLQGNTEAFF
D gene: NA
J gene: TRBJ1-1
V gene: TRBV28
clone size: few

CDR3 DNA: TGTGCCAGTAAGACGGACTCAACTAATGAAAAACTGTTTTTT
CDR3 protein: CASKTDSTNEKLFF
D gene: NA
J gene: TRBJ1-4
V gene: TRBV19
clone size: NA

CDR3 DNA: TGCGCCAGCAGCCACCTGGACAGCAAAACCTTCTACGAGCAGTACTTC
CDR3 protein: CASSHLDSKTFYEQYF
D gene: NA
J gene: TRBJ2-7
V gene: TRBV4-1
clone size: once

CDR3 DNA: TGTGCCAGCAGCCCCGCGAGGCAGGGGTTTGGCGAGCAGTACTTC
CDR3 protein: CASSPARQGFGEQYF
D gene: NA
J gene: TRBJ2-7
V gene: TRBV11-2
clone size: few

CDR3 DNA: TGTGCCTGGAGCGCGGAAGGAGAAAAACTGTTTTTT
CDR3 protein: CAWSAEGEKLFF
D gene: NA
J gene: TRBJ1-4
V gene: TRBV30
clone size: NA

CDR3 DNA: TGCGCCAGCAGCCCTGGGACTAGCGGGGGGCTTAAGACCCAGTACTTC
CDR3 protein: CASSPGTSGGLKTQYF
D gene: TRBD2
J gene: TRBJ2-5
V gene: TRBV5-1
clone size: once

CDR3 DNA: TGTGCCAGCAGCCGGGGCGGGGGTCCCAATGAGCAGTTCTTC
CDR3 protein: CASSRGGGPNEQFF
D gene: TRBD2
J gene: TRBJ2-1
V gene: TRBV7-2
clone size: NA

CDR3 DNA: TGCAGCGTTGAAGACACAGGGGGCGAAACTGAAGCTTTCTTT
CDR3 protein: CSVEDTGGETEAFF
D gene: TRBD1
J gene: TRBJ1-1
V gene: TRBV29-1
clone size: NA

CDR3 DNA: TGTGCCAGCAGTAGACGACCGGGACACTCTTACTTC
CDR3 protein: CASSRRPGHSYF
D gene: NA
J gene: TRBJ1-2
V gene: TRBV6-5
clone size: NA

CDR3 DNA: TGTGCCAGCAGTACGGATTGGGCAGGTACTGAAGCTTTCTTT
CDR3 protein: CASSTDWAGTEAFF
D gene: NA
J gene: TRBJ1-1
V gene: TRBV6-5
clone size: NA

CDR3 DNA: TGTGCCAGCAGCATATTACAGGGGGCTATCTCCTACAATGAGCAGTTCTTC
CDR3 protein: CASSILQGAISYNEQFF
D gene: TRBD1
J gene: TRBJ2-1
V gene: TRBV7-9
clone size: NA

CDR3 DNA: TGTGCCAGCAGTTACTCGGGCACCTCTGGGGCCAACGTCCTGACTTTC
CDR3 protein: CASSYSGTSGANVLTF
D gene: NA
J gene: TRBJ2-6
V gene: TRBV6-2/TRBV6-3
clone size: NA

CDR3 DNA: TGTGCCAGCAGCTTAGGACAGGGGGTAACAGAGACCCAGTACTTC
CDR3 protein: CASSLGQGVTETQYF
D gene: TRBD1
J gene: TRBJ2-5
V gene: TRBV7-2
clone size: NA

CDR3 DNA: TGTGCCAGCAGTGAAGCGGGAGGGGCTGGAAACTATGGCTACACCTTC
CDR3 protein: CASSEAGGAGNYGYTF
D gene: NA
J gene: TRBJ1-2
V gene: TRBV6-1
clone size: NA

CDR3 DNA: TGCAGTGCTGGGACTGGGGGTGGCTACACCTTC
CDR3 protein: CSAGTGGGYTF
D gene: NA
J gene: TRBJ1-2
V gene: TRBV20-1
clone size: few

CDR3 DNA: TGTGCCAGCAGCTTAGCTGGACAGTGGCGCACAGATACGCAGTATTTT
CDR3 protein: CASSLAGQWRTDTQYF
D gene: NA
J gene: TRBJ2-3
V gene: TRBV7-2
clone size: NA

CDR3 DNA: TGTGCCAGCAGTCCGGAGCCTATTGAGCAGTTCTTC
CDR3 protein: CASSPEPIEQFF
D gene: NA
J gene: TRBJ2-1
V gene: TRBV12-3/TRBV12-4
clone size: NA

CDR3 DNA: TGTGCCAGCAGCTTATTTTCCGGGGACACCCACGAGCAGTACTTC
CDR3 protein: CASSLFSGDTHEQYF
D gene: NA
J gene: TRBJ2-7
V gene: TRBV11-3
clone size: once

CDR3 DNA: TGTGCCAGCAGGCCAGATTTTCCCACCTACGAGCAGTACTTC
CDR3 protein: CASRPDFPTYEQYF
D gene: NA
J gene: TRBJ2-7
V gene: TRBV6-5
clone size: NA

CDR3 DNA: TGTGCCACGGCTGACCCCGGGACAGGGCTAACTGAAGCTTTCTTT
CDR3 protein: CATADPGTGLTEAFF
D gene: TRBD1
J gene: TRBJ1-1
V gene: TRBV10-3
clone size: NA

CDR3 DNA: TGTGCCAGCAGCACGAAAACAGGGGGATACTATGGCTACACCTTC
CDR3 protein: CASSTKTGGYYGYTF
D gene: TRBD1
J gene: TRBJ1-2
V gene: TRBV7-2
clone size: NA

CDR3 DNA: TGTGCCAGCAGCTTCGGTAATTCACCCCTCCACTTT
CDR3 protein: CASSFGNSPLHF
D gene: NA
J gene: TRBJ1-6
V gene: TRBV5-6
clone size: NA

CDR3 DNA: TGCGCCAGCAGCCAAGGACAGGCCTCCTACGAGCAGTACTTC
CDR3 protein: CASSQGQASYEQYF
D gene: NA
J gene: TRBJ2-7
V gene: TRBV4-3
clone size: NA